This section outlines one TCR beta chain sequence together with its context. Its antigen is as yet unknown. The V end lost 6 bases, the J end lost 4 bases, and 13 bases lay between the germline ends. CDR1 SQVTM and CDR2 ANQGSEA come from the germline V gene. This CDR3 spans 13 amino acids. This sample is drawn from a study of cytomegalovirus exposure and HLA in healthy donors. Study context: When 350 to 500 donors were genotyped, 80% to 90% of them were found to fall in the Caucasian-associated ancestry cluster.

Though nominally healthy at sampling, donors likely had unrecorded immune exposures. Use of 60 Vbeta and 13 Jbeta primers characterized the PCR. The method was immunoSEQ multiplex PCR; TCRdb's version includes in-frame clones alone and lacks a portion of them. The table includes 150,000 to 200,000 clones, approximately 71% detected once. General study results and limits: When analyzed later, the rates of TCR association showed variation by HLA locus, with DRB1 the most and HLA-C the fewest. After further analysis at a later stage, around 17,000 TCR beta sequences were associated with HLA alleles at 0.05 false discovery rate.

The receptor was isolated from a girl aged 10-17 years in good health and CMV-seronegative. This rearrangement joins TRBV29-1 to TRBJ1-5; D possibly corresponds to TRBD1 (6 bases). Sequencing was done on a sample of PBMCs. The CDR3 loop reads CSVSDRLNQPQHF. As DNA, the CDR3 is TGCAGCGTCAGCGACAGGTTGAATCAGCCCCAGCATTTT.